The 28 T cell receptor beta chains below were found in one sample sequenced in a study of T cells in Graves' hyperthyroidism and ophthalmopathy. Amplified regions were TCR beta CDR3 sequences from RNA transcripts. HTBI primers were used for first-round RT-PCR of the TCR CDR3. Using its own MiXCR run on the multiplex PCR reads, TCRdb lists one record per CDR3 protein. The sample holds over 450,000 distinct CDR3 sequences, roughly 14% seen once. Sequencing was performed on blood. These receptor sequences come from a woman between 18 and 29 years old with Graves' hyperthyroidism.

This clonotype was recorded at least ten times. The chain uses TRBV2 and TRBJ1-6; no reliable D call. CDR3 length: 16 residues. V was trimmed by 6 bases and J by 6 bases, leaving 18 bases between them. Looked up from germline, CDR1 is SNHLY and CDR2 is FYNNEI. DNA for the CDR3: TGTGCCAGCAGGAAAGAAGCGGGTTCGGGTAATTCACCCCTCCACTTT. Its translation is CASRKEAGSGNSPLHF.

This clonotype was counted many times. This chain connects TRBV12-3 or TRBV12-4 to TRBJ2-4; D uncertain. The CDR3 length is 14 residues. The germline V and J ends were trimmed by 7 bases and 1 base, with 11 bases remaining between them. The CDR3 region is CASTVASAKNIQYF. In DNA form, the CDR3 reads TGTGCCAGCACCGTCGCCTCGGCCAAAAACATTCAGTACTTC.

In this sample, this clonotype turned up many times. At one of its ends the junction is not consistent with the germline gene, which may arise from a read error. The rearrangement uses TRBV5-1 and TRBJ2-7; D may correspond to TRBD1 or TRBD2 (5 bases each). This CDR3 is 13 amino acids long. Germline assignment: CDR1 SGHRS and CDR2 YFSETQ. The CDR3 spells CASSPGSSYEQYF. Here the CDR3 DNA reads TGTGCCAGCAGCCCAGGGAGTTCCTACGAGCAGTACTTC.

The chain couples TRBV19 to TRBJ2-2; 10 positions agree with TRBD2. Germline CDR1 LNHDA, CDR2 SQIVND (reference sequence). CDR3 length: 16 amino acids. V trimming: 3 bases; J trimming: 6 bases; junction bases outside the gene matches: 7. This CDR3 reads CASSIPPGTSAGELFF. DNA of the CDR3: TGTGCCAGTAGTATCCCGCCTGGGACTAGCGCCGGGGAGCTGTTTTTT.

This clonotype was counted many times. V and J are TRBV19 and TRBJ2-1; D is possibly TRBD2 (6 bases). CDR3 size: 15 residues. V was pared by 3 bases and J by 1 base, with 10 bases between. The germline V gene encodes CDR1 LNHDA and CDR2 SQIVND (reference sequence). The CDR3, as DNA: TGTGCCAGTAGTATGGTAGCGGAATCCTACAATGAGCAGTTCTTC. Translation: CASSMVAESYNEQFF.

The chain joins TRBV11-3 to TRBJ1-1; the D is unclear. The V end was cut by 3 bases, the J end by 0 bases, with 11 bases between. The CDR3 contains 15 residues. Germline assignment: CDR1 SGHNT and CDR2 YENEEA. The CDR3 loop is CASSLQENMNTEAFF. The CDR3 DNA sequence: TGTGCCAGCAGCTTGCAGGAAAATATGAACACTGAAGCTTTCTTT.

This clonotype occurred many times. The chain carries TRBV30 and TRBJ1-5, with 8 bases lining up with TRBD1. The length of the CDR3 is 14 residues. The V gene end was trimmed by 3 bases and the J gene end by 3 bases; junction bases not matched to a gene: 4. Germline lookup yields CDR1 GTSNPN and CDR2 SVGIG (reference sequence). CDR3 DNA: TGTGCCTGGAGCGGACAGGGAATCAATCAGCCCCAGCATTTT. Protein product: CAWSGQGINQPQHF.

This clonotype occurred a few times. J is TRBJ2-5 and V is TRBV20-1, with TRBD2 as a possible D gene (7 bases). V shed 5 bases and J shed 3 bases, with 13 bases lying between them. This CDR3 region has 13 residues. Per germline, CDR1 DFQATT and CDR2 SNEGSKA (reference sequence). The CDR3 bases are TGCAGTGCTGGGACACTAGCGAAAGAGACCCAGTACTTC. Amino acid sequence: CSAGTLAKETQYF.

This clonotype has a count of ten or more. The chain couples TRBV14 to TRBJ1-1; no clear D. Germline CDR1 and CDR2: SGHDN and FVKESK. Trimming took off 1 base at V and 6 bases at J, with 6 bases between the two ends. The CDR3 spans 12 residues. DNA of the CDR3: TGTGCCAGCAGCCAAGTCCAACCTGAAGCTTTCTTT. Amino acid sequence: CASSQVQPEAFF.

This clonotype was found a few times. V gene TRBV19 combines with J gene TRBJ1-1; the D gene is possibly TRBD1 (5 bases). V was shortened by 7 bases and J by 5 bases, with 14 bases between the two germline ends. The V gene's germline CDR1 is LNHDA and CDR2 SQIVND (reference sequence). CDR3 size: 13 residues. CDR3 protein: CASTPEGRTEAFF. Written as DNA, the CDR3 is TGTGCCAGTACCCCCGAGGGGAGGACTGAAGCTTTCTTT.

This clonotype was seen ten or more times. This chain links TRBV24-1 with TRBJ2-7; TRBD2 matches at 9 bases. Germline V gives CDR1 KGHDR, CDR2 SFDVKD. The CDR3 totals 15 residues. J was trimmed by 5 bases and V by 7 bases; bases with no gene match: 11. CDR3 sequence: CATSPRREGLDEQYV. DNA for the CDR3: TGTGCCACCAGCCCAAGGCGGGAGGGGCTGGACGAGCAGTACGTC.

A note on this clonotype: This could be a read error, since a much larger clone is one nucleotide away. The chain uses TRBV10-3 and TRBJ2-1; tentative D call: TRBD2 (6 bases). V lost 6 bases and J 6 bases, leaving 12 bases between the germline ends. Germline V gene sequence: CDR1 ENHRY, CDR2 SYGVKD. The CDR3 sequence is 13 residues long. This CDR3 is CAIREPGGNEQFF. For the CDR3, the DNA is TGTGCCATCAGGGAACCCGGGGGCAATGAGCAGTTCTTC.

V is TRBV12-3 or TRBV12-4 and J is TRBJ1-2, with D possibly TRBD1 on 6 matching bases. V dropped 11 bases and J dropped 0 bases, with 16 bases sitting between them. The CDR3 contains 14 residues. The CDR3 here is CALNRGPTNYGYTF. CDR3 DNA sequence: TGTGCCCTGAACCGGGGGCCGACTAACTATGGCTACACCTTC.

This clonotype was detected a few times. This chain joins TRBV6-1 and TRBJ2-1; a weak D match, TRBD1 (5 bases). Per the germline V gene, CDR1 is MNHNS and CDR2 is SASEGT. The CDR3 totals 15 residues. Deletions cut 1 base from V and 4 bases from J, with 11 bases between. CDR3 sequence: CASSEGGHYYNEQFF. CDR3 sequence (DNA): TGTGCCAGCAGTGAAGGCGGACACTATTACAATGAGCAGTTCTTC.

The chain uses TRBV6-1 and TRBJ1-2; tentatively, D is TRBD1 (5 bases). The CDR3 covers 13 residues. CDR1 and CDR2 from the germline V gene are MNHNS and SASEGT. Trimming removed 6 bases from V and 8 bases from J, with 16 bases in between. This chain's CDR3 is CASRGPGFGGYTF. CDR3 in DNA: TGTGCCAGCAGAGGACCAGGGTTTGGGGGCTACACCTTC.

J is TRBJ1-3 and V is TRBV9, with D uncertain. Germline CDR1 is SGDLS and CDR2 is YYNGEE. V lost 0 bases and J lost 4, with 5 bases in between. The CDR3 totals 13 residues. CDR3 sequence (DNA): TGTGCCAGCAGCGTAGCAGAGGGAAACACCATATATTTT. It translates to CASSVAEGNTIYF.

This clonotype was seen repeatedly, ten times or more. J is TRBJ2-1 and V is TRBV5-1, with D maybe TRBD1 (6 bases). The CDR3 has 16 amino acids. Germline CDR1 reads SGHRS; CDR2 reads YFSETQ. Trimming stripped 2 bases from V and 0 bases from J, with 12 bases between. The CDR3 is CASSLGGPVSYNEQFF. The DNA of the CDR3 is TGCGCCAGCAGCTTAGGGGGTCCCGTCTCCTACAATGAGCAGTTCTTC. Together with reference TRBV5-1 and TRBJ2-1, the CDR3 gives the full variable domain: KAGVTQTPRYLIKTRGQQVTLSCSPISGHRSVSWYQQTPGQGLQFLFEYFSETQRNKGNFPGRFSGRQFSNSRSEMNVSTLELGDSALYLCASSLGGPVSYNEQFFGPGTRLTVL.

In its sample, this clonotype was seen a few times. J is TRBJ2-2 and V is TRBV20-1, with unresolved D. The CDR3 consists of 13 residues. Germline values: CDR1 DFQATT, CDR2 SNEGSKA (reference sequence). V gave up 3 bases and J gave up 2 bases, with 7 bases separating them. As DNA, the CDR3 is TGCAGTGCTAGCGACTTAAACACCGGGGAGCTGTTTTTT. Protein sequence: CSASDLNTGELFF.

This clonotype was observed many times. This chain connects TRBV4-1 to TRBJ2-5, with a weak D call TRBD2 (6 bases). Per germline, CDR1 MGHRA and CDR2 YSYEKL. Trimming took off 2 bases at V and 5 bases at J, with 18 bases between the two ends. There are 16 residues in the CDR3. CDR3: CASSQPSEGRRETQYF. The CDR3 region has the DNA TGCGCCAGCAGCCAACCGTCGGAGGGCCGTCGGGAGACCCAGTACTTC.

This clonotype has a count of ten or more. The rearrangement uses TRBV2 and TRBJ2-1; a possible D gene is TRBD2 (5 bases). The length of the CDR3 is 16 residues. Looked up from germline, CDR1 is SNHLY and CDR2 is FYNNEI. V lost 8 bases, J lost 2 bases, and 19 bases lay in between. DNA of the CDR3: TGTGCCAGCGCTATTGGGCCGGGAAGGGCCTACAATGAGCAGTTCTTC. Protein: CASAIGPGRAYNEQFF.

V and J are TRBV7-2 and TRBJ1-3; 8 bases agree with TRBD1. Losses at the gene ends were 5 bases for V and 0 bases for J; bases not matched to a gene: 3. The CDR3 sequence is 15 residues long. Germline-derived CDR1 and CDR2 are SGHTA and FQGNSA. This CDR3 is CASSPDRGSGNTIYF. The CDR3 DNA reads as TGTGCCAGCAGCCCTGACAGGGGCTCTGGAAACACCATATATTTT.

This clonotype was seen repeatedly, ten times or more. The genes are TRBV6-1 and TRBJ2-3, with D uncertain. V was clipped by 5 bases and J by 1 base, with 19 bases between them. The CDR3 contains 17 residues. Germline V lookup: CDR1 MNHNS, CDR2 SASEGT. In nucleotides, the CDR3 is TGTGCCAGCAGTTCCCCCCACATCCTAGGTCGCACAGATACGCAGTATTTT. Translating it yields CASSSPHILGRTDTQYF.

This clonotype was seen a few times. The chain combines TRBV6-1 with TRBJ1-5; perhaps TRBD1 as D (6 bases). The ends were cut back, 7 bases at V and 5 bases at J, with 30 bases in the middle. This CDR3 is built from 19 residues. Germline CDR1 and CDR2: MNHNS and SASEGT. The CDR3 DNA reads TGTGCCAGCACCACCAAGATCTCCCGTCCGGGGGCGCGGGATCAGCCCCAGCATTTT. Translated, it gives CASTTKISRPGARDQPQHF.

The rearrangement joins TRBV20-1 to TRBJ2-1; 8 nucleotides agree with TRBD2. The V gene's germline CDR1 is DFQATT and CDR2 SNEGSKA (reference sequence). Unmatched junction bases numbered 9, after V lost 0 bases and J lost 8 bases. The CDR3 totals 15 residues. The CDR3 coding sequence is TGCAGTGCTAGAGATCCCAGCGGGAGTTTAGATGAGCAGTTCTTC. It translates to CSARDPSGSLDEQFF.

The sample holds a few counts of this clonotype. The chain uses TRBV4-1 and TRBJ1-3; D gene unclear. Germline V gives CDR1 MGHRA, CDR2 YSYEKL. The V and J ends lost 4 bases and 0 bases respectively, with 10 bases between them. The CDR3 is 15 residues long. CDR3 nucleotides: TGCGCCAGCAGCCTTGGACCCGCCTCTGGAAACACCATATATTTT. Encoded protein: CASSLGPASGNTIYF.

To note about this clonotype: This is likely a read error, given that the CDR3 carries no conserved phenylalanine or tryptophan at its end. CDR3 nucleotides: TGTGCCAGCAGTTTCACTCAGAATGACTACACTGAAGCTTTCTCT. This codes for CASSFTQNDYTEAFS. The chain employs TRBV6-5 and TRBJ1-1; D is uncertain. The germline gives CDR1 MNHEY, CDR2 SVGAGI. The CDR3 sequence is 15 residues long. Trimming shortened V by 4 bases and J by 3 bases, and 15 bases separated the two germline ends.

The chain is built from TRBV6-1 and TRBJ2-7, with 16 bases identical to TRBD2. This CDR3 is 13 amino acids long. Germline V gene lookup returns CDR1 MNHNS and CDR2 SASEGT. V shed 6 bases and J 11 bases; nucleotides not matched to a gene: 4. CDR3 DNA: TGTGCCAGCAGCGGGACTAGCGGGAGGGTGGAGTACGTC. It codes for CASSGTSGRVEYV.

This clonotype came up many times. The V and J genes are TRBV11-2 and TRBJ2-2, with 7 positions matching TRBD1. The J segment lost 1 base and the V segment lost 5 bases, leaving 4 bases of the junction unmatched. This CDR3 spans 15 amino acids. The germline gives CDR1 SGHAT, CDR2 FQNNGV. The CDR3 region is CASSRYRGNTGELFF. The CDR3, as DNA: TGTGCCAGCAGCCGGTACAGGGGGAACACCGGGGAGCTGTTTTTT.